The 19 T cell receptor beta chains below were found in one sample sequenced in a study of OX40 agonist ivuxolimab in advanced cancers. Here immunoSEQ multiplex PCR was the method, and the copy in TCRdb shows in-frame clones only, minus some. The sample holds roughly 60,000 clones, about 89% seen once. The source was CD4+ or CD8+ T cells sorted from blood, collected in a trial of the OX40 agonist ivuxolimab. All receptors derive from an adult with an advanced solid tumor such as melanoma, head and neck, liver or kidney cancer.

The rearrangement links TRBV27 to TRBJ2-1; D might be TRBD1 or TRBD2, each matching 5 bases. In germline, CDR1 is MNHEY, CDR2 SMNVEV (reference sequence). V lost 2 bases and J lost 8, with 10 bases in between. The CDR3 sequence is 13 residues long. CDR3 sequence (DNA): TGTGCCAGCAGTTTACCCGGGACGGATGAGCAGTTCTTC. This encodes CASSLPGTDEQFF.

V is TRBV4-1 and J is TRBJ2-1; 7 bases map to TRBD2. Germline-derived CDR1 and CDR2 are MGHRA and YSYEKL. The V and J ends lost 0 bases and 7 bases, in that order; junction bases with no gene match: 12. The CDR3 spans 17 residues. CDR3 in amino acids: CASSQDFRGGPGNEQFF. In DNA, the CDR3 is TGCGCCAGCAGCCAAGATTTTCGGGGAGGGCCGGGTAATGAGCAGTTCTTC.

The rearrangement uses TRBV6-5 and TRBJ2-5, with D perhaps TRBD2 (6 bases). The CDR3 runs to 15 residues. V lost 6 bases and J 5 bases, leaving 19 bases between the germline ends. Germline assignment: CDR1 MNHEY and CDR2 SVGAGI. The CDR3 loop reads CASSPGSGVGETQYF. In DNA, the CDR3 is TGTGCCAGCAGCCCCGGATCGGGAGTAGGGGAGACCCAGTACTTC.

The V call is TRBV27, the J call TRBJ1-1; weak D call: TRBD1 (6 bases). This CDR3 is built from 19 residues. Germline CDR1 MNHEY, CDR2 SMNVEV (reference sequence). V was trimmed by 0 bases and J by 6 bases, leaving 26 bases between them. The chain's CDR3 is CASSLSEWGANWGAAEAFF. CDR3 DNA: TGTGCCAGCAGTTTATCTGAGTGGGGGGCGAATTGGGGGGCCGCTGAAGCTTTCTTT.

The rearrangement links TRBV6-1 to TRBJ1-1, with D perhaps matching TRBD1 (6 bases). CDR1 is MNHNS, CDR2 SASEGT, per germline. This CDR3 region has 14 residues. Trimming removed 2 bases from V and 13 bases from J, with 20 bases in between. In DNA, the CDR3 is TGTGCCAGCAGTGAACGGAAGGGGGAGACCTTAGATTTCTTT. Amino acids: CASSERKGETLDFF.

The chain uses TRBV7-2 and TRBJ1-2; D not certain. Trimming stripped 4 bases from V and 11 bases from J, with 14 bases between. Germline V lookup: CDR1 SGHTA, CDR2 FQGNSA. The CDR3 has 12 residues. The CDR3 spells CASSSAGMWYTF. In DNA, the CDR3 is TGTGCCAGCAGCTCCGCGGGTATGTGGTACACCTTC. Full variable domain (missing parts from reference TRBV7-2 and TRBJ1-2): GAGVSQSPSNKVTEKGKDVELRCDPISGHTALYWYRQSLGQGLEFLIYFQGNSAPDKSGLPSDRFSAERTGGSVSTLTIQRTQQEDSAVYLCASSSAGMWYTFGSGTRLTVV.

This chain joins TRBV7-9 and TRBJ2-7, with D perhaps given as TRBD1 or TRBD2 (5 bases each). CDR1 and CDR2 from the germline V gene are SEHNR and FQNEAQ (reference sequence). V was trimmed by 5 bases and J by 0 bases, leaving 14 bases between them. The CDR3 sequence is 15 residues long. The DNA of the CDR3 is TGTGCCAGCAGCCATACCGGGACGGTCTCCTACGAGCAGTACTTC. Its protein is CASSHTGTVSYEQYF. Combining the CDR3 with reference TRBV7-9 and TRBJ2-7 gives the whole variable domain DTGVSQNPRHKITKRGQNVTFRCDPISEHNRLYWYRQTLGQGPEFLTYFQNEAQLEKSRLLSDRFSAERPKGSFSTLEIQRTEQGDSAMYLCASSHTGTVSYEQYFGPGTRLTVT.

The chain uses TRBV10-2 and TRBJ2-5, with a possible D match to TRBD1 (5 bases). The CDR3 extends over 16 amino acids. V lost 3 bases and J 5 bases, leaving 19 bases between the germline ends. Germline V gives CDR1 WSHSY, CDR2 SAAADI. The CDR3 loop reads CASSDGGTGLAETQYF. The DNA for the CDR3 is TGCGCCAGCAGTGATGGCGGCACAGGTTTGGCGGAGACCCAGTACTTC.

The V and J genes are TRBV11-2 and TRBJ2-1; 15 positions match TRBD2. The CDR3 extends over 15 amino acids. V dropped 4 bases and J dropped 10; count of bases not matched to a gene: 5. The germline CDR1 and CDR2 sequences are SGHAT and FQNNGV. CDR3 sequence: CASSSWTSGGGEQFF. CDR3 in DNA: TGTGCCAGCAGCTCATGGACTAGCGGGGGGGGAGAGCAGTTCTTC. Complete variable domain (other parts from reference TRBV11-2 and TRBJ2-1): EAGVAQSPRYKIIEKRQSVAFWCNPISGHATLYWYQQILGQGPKLLIQFQNNGVVDDSQLPKDRFSAERLKGVDSTLKIQPAKLEDSAVYLCASSSWTSGGGEQFFGPGTRLTVL.

The chain joins TRBV4-1 to TRBJ2-2; maybe TRBD2 (6 bases). Trimming took 0 bases from V and 0 from J, leaving 11 bases between them. This CDR3 contains 17 residues. Per the germline V gene, CDR1 is MGHRA and CDR2 is YSYEKL. CDR3 nucleotides: TGCGCCAGCAGCCAAGATCGAACTAGCCCGAACACCGGGGAGCTGTTTTTT. Protein: CASSQDRTSPNTGELFF.

V is TRBV10-3 and J is TRBJ1-1; 10 bases are shared with TRBD1. The CDR3 is 15 residues long. J lost 5 bases, V lost 3 bases, and 6 bases had no gene match. The germline gives CDR1 ENHRY, CDR2 SYGVKD. This CDR3 is CAISEFGQGETEAFF. The CDR3 bases are TGTGCCATCAGTGAATTCGGACAGGGGGAGACTGAAGCTTTCTTT.

This chain uses TRBV30 with TRBJ2-2; tentatively, D is TRBD1 (5 bases). The CDR3 extends over 13 amino acids. From germline, CDR1 is GTSNPN and CDR2 SVGIG (reference sequence). V lost 4 bases to trimming and J lost 6 bases, with 12 bases between them. The CDR3 DNA sequence: TGTGCCTGGACGGCAGGGAAGCCCGGGGAGCTGTTTTTT. Protein: CAWTAGKPGELFF. The full variable domain, in which reference TRBV30 and TRBJ2-2 provide the parts outside the CDR3, is SQTIHQWPATLVQPVGSPLSLECTVEGTSNPNLYWYRQAAGRGLQLLFYSVGIGQISSEVPQNLSASRPQDRQFILSSKKLLLSDSGFYLCAWTAGKPGELFFGEGSRLTVL.

J is TRBJ1-2 and V is TRBV29-1; perhaps TRBD1 as D (5 bases). Germline V gives CDR1 SQVTM, CDR2 ANQGSEA. The CDR3 is made up of 14 amino acids. Trimming took 3 bases from V and 5 from J, leaving 16 bases between them. CDR3 sequence: CSVDPQGREYGYTF. Written as DNA, the CDR3 is TGCAGCGTTGACCCCCAGGGAAGAGAGTATGGCTACACCTTC. Together with reference TRBV29-1 and TRBJ1-2, the CDR3 gives the full variable domain: SAVISQKPSRDICQRGTSLTIQCQVDSQVTMMFWYRQQPGQSLTLIATANQGSEATYESGFVIDKFPISRPNLTFSTLTVSNMSPEDSSIYLCSVDPQGREYGYTFGSGTRLTVV.

The chain links TRBV19 to TRBJ1-4; no definite D call. In germline, CDR1 is LNHDA, CDR2 SQIVND (reference sequence). V was cut by 0 bases and J by 3 bases, with 8 bases left in between. The length of the CDR3 is 15 residues. In DNA form, the CDR3 reads TGTGCCAGTAGTATAGATTATGGGTCTAATGAAAAACTGTTTTTT. This encodes CASSIDYGSNEKLFF.

This clone was seen just once. The rearrangement uses TRBV5-6 and TRBJ2-7; D is perhaps TRBD2 (6 bases). Germline CDR1 and CDR2: SGHDT and YYEEEE. V lost 1 base to trimming and J lost 6 bases, with 14 bases between them. This CDR3 region has 14 residues. This chain's CDR3 is CASSLNPGVGEQYF. The CDR3 bases are TGTGCCAGCAGCTTGAATCCGGGAGTGGGCGAGCAGTACTTC.

J is TRBJ2-1 and V is TRBV10-3; D is possibly TRBD1 (5 bases). V dropped 2 bases and J dropped 3 bases, with 14 bases sitting between them. The CDR3 spans 16 residues. Per the germline V gene, CDR1 is ENHRY and CDR2 is SYGVKD. The CDR3 region has the DNA TGTGCCATCAGTGAGGGACACGGTCGAGGCTACAATGAGCAGTTCTTC. Encoded protein: CAISEGHGRGYNEQFF.

The chain uses TRBV19 and TRBJ2-3, with 8 bases fitting TRBD2. The CDR3 is 14 amino acids. CDR1 is LNHDA and CDR2 is SQIVND in the germline V gene (reference sequence). V lost 1 base, J lost 7 bases, and 4 bases stayed unmatched. CDR3 coding DNA: TGTGCCAGTAGTATAGCGGGAGGGCCGAATACGCAGTATTTT. As protein: CASSIAGGPNTQYF.

V and J are TRBV5-1 and TRBJ1-1; D not certain. Germline V lookup: CDR1 SGHRS, CDR2 YFSETQ. Trimming shortened V by 3 bases and J by 4 bases, and 16 bases separated the two germline ends. The CDR3 runs 15 residues. The chain's CDR3 is CASSSDPRRATEAFF. The DNA of the CDR3 is TGCGCCAGCAGCTCAGACCCCAGGAGGGCCACTGAAGCTTTCTTT.

This chain uses TRBV5-5 with TRBJ1-1, with D uncertain. CDR3 length: 14 residues. Germline loops: CDR1 SGHKS, CDR2 YYEKEE (reference sequence). The V gene lost 3 bases and the J gene lost 0 bases, with 9 bases spanning the gap. The CDR3 is CASSSEIMNTEAFF. CDR3 coding DNA: TGTGCCAGCAGCTCCGAGATTATGAACACTGAAGCTTTCTTT.